This record looks at one T cell receptor (beta chain) sequence and its context. The data stem from a study of shared T cell receptors in the human thymus. Assay used: immunoSEQ multiplex PCR; TCRdb lists only in-frame clones, some missing. In the table there are about 730,000 clones, 70% to 90% of which are singletons. These data are also associated with another study on human thymus T cells. This second study says: It was from resections taken during corrective heart surgery that the thymus tissue came. Both thymic and peripheral blood repertoires showed apparently biased V and J usage.

The TCR sequence derives from a girl under two years old with a congenital heart defect. What was sequenced was thymocytes.

The CDR3 DNA is TGTGCCAGCAGCTTAAAGTCCGGCTATGGCTACACCTTC. Translating it yields CASSLKSGYGYTF. The chain uses TRBV11-3 and TRBJ1-2; no reliable D call. CDR1 and CDR2 from the germline V gene are SGHNT and YENEEA. The CDR3 sequence is 13 residues long. Trimming shortened V by 2 bases and J by 4 bases, and 8 bases separated the two germline ends. The whole variable domain, remainder taken from reference TRBV11-3 and TRBJ1-2, is EAGVVQSPRYKIIEKKQPVAFWCNPISGHNTLYWYLQNLGQGPELLIRYENEEAVDDSQLPKDRFSAERLKGVDSTLKIQPAELGDSAVYLCASSLKSGYGYTFGSGTRLTVV.